Below are 17 T cell receptor beta chains sequenced from a single sample in a study of blood T cell repertoires in COVID-19. The method was immunoSEQ multiplex PCR; TCRdb's version includes in-frame clones alone and lacks a portion of them. The sample shows roughly 200,000 clones, 75% to 90% of them seen only once. The sequenced sample consisted of PBMCs or T cells enriched from blood (not recorded which). Source of these receptors: a man aged 35-49 years who had recovered from COVID-19.

The chain joins TRBV25-1 to TRBJ1-2; D is undetermined. From germline, CDR1 is MGHDK and CDR2 SYGVNS. The CDR3 spans 14 residues. V lost 3 bases, J lost 4 bases, and 12 bases lay in between. This CDR3 is CASSEAGSRYGYTF. The CDR3 DNA reads as TGTGCCAGCAGTGAGGCGGGATCCCGCTATGGCTACACCTTC.

Written as DNA, the CDR3 is TGTGCCAGCAGTTTACACAGGCACCAAGAGACCCAGTACTTC. Translating it yields CASSLHRHQETQYF. The chain couples TRBV27 to TRBJ2-5; a weak D match, TRBD1 (5 bases). There are 14 residues in the CDR3. Germline-derived CDR1 and CDR2 are MNHEY and SMNVEV (reference sequence). V gave up 2 bases and J gave up 0 bases, with 7 bases separating them.

This chain joins TRBV12-3 or TRBV12-4 and TRBJ2-3; tentatively, D is TRBD2 (5 bases). V shed 6 bases and J shed 5 bases, with 9 bases lying between them. The CDR3 runs 12 residues. CDR3 region: CASRIGGDTQYF. CDR3 coding DNA: TGTGCCAGCAGAATAGGAGGAGATACGCAGTATTTT.

The chain uses TRBV5-1 and TRBJ2-3; 15 bases match TRBD2. Per germline, CDR1 SGHRS and CDR2 YFSETQ. CDR3 length equals 18 residues. J was trimmed by 3 bases and V by 2 bases; bases with no gene match: 7. CDR3 bases: TGCGCCAGCAGCTTCGGACTAGCGGGGGGGCCGGTTACAGATACGCAGTATTTT. This codes for CASSFGLAGGPVTDTQYF.

The chain joins TRBV19 to TRBJ1-5; D is perhaps TRBD1 (6 bases). V lost 5 bases and J 6 bases, leaving 14 bases between the germline ends. There are 14 residues in the CDR3. Germline V lookup: CDR1 LNHDA, CDR2 SQIVND (reference sequence). The CDR3 loop is CASSPEGGAQPQHF. CDR3 nucleotide sequence: TGTGCCAGTAGTCCCGAAGGGGGAGCTCAGCCCCAGCATTTT.

The chain employs TRBV28 and TRBJ1-4, with no clear D. V was cut by 3 bases and J by 8 bases, with 10 bases left in between. Germline CDR1 and CDR2: MDHEN and SYDVKM. The CDR3 spans 13 residues. Here the CDR3 DNA reads TGTGCCAGCAGTTTGGCAAGGAGGGAAAAACTGTTTTTT. Translated, it gives CASSLARREKLFF.

The chain carries TRBV28 and TRBJ2-7; no reliable D call. Germline lookup yields CDR1 MDHEN and CDR2 SYDVKM. The CDR3 has 17 amino acids. V dropped 6 bases and J dropped 0 bases, with 21 bases sitting between them. In nucleotides, the CDR3 is TGTGCCAGCAGATCTACTCTATTGGGCGTTCCCTCCTACGAGCAGTACTTC. It encodes CASRSTLLGVPSYEQYF. The full variable domain, in which reference TRBV28 and TRBJ2-7 provide the parts outside the CDR3, is DVKVTQSSRYLVKRTGEKVFLECVQDMDHENMFWYRQDPGLGLRLIYFSYDVKMKEKGDIPEGYSVSREKKERFSLILESASTNQTSMYLCASRSTLLGVPSYEQYFGPGTRLTVT.

CDR3 DNA: TGTGCCAGCAGCCCGGGACAGGGTTTCTACGAGCAGTACTTC. This codes for CASSPGQGFYEQYF. This chain connects TRBV9 to TRBJ2-7; TRBD1 matches 9 bases. From germline, CDR1 is SGDLS and CDR2 YYNGEE. With V trimmed by 4 bases and J by 3 bases, 5 bases remained unmatched. CDR3 length equals 14 residues.

The table lists this clone with a few counts. The chain recombines TRBV10-1 with TRBJ2-5; maybe TRBD2 (5 bases). Trimming removed 6 bases at V and 4 bases at J, with 15 bases between. The CDR3 is 14 amino acids. Germline V CDR1 and CDR2: WNHNN, SYGVQD (reference sequence). The DNA for the CDR3 is TGCGCCAGCAGCTCCAGGACTCTTCCAGAGACCCAGTACTTC. This codes for CASSSRTLPETQYF.

V usage is TRBV11-1 and J usage is TRBJ2-3; tentative D call: TRBD2 (5 bases). The length of the CDR3 is 15 residues. Germline V gene lookup returns CDR1 SGHAT and CDR2 FQDESV (reference sequence). V was cut by 1 base and J by 2 bases, with 10 bases left in between. The CDR3 loop reads CASSLGTGYTDTQYF. CDR3 coding DNA: TGTGCCAGCAGCTTAGGGACGGGGTACACAGATACGCAGTATTTT.

The chain is built from TRBV7-2 and TRBJ2-1, with D unresolved. Trimming took 5 bases from V and 0 from J, leaving 11 bases between them. The CDR3 length is 15 residues. Germline V gives CDR1 SGHTA, CDR2 FQGNSA. CDR3 sequence reads: CASSRAISSYNEQFF. Here the CDR3 DNA reads TGTGCCAGCAGCCGTGCTATTAGCTCCTACAATGAGCAGTTCTTC.

The rearrangement links TRBV3-1 (or the pseudogene TRBV3-2) to TRBJ1-1; 10 positions match TRBD1. CDR1 is LGHDT and CDR2 is YNNKEL in the germline V gene (reference sequence). CDR3 length equals 14 residues. J was trimmed by 4 bases and V by 1 base; bases with no gene match: 0. CDR3 loop: CASSQGTGGTEAFF. The CDR3, as DNA: TGTGCCAGCAGCCAAGGGACAGGGGGCACTGAAGCTTTCTTT.

The sample holds one count of this clone. This chain uses TRBV3-1 (or the pseudogene TRBV3-2) with TRBJ2-5, with TRBD2 identical over 8 bases. The CDR3 has 15 amino acids. J was trimmed by 7 bases and V by 5 bases; bases with no gene match: 12. The germline V gene encodes CDR1 LGHDT and CDR2 YNNKEL (reference sequence). The CDR3 region is CASSSPGLGEVTQYF. In DNA, the CDR3 is TGTGCCAGCAGCTCGCCGGGACTAGGAGAGGTGACCCAGTACTTC.

V gene TRBV5-1 combines with J gene TRBJ2-3; 11 bases agree with TRBD2. This CDR3 contains 15 residues. Germline V CDR1 and CDR2: SGHRS, YFSETQ. Trimming at V came to 6 bases and at J to 2 bases, leaving 5 bases not matched to a gene. The CDR3 loop is CASTLAGGFTDTQYF. The CDR3 DNA reads as TGCGCCAGCACCTTAGCGGGGGGGTTCACAGATACGCAGTATTTT.

The J gene is TRBJ2-2, the V gene TRBV28; TRBD1 matches at 11 bases. The CDR3 loop spans 16 amino acids. Losses at the gene ends were 0 bases for V and 4 bases for J; bases not matched to a gene: 1. Germline V CDR1 and CDR2: MDHEN, SYDVKM. CDR3 loop: CASSLWGQGGTGELFF. The DNA of the CDR3 is TGTGCCAGCAGTTTATGGGGACAGGGGGGCACCGGGGAGCTGTTTTTT.

The gene calls are TRBV5-1 and TRBJ1-1, with 9 bases aligning to TRBD1. Germline assignment: CDR1 SGHRS and CDR2 YFSETQ. This CDR3 has 14 amino acids. The V gene end was trimmed by 4 bases and the J gene end by 5 bases; junction bases not matched to a gene: 6. This CDR3 is CASSRTGEETEAFF. The CDR3 DNA sequence: TGCGCCAGCAGCCGGACAGGGGAGGAAACTGAAGCTTTCTTT.

The chain uses TRBV12-5 and TRBJ1-1, with 7 bases that match TRBD1. With V trimmed by 2 bases and J by 10 bases, 7 bases remained unmatched. Per the germline V gene, CDR1 is LGHNT and CDR2 is FRNRAP. The CDR3 consists of 13 residues. In nucleotides, the CDR3 is TGTGCTAGTGGTTTGCCCCCGGGACAGACAGCTTTCTTT. Its translation is CASGLPPGQTAFF.